This T cell receptor beta chain was retrieved from a study of shared clonotypes between healthy human individuals. General observations from the study: Naive CD4 clonotypes were shared across a handful of donors at roughly 5.3%.

Running of the assay took place at deep level. The data were produced by immunoSEQ multiplex PCR, yet TCRdb's version contains in-frame clones alone and is incomplete. The profile shows some 2,400,000 clones, around 95% of them singletons. Turning to this clone: Antigen unknown.

The V end lost 1 base, the J end lost 9 bases, and 13 bases lay between the germline ends. CDR1 and CDR2 (germline): SNHLY, FYNNEI. The length of the CDR3 is 14 residues. The genes are TRBV2 and TRBJ1-5, with D possibly TRBD1 on 5 matching bases. The source of this sequence is a young man in good health. Sequenced input: naive CD4+ T cells sorted from blood. Subset denoted: CD45RA+ positively selected. As DNA, the CDR3 is TGTGCCAGCAGTGAAGGGGGGAGATCATCGCCCCAGCATTTT. Its translation is CASSEGGRSSPQHF.